The 19 T cell receptor beta chains reported below all come from one sample, sequenced in a study of CD8+ T cells in alopecia areata. RNA was isolated and reverse transcribed to cDNA, the sequencing template. Data came from immunoSEQ multiplex PCR; TCRdb stores just in-frame clones and leaves some out. The table has about 110,000 clones, approximately 63% seen once. Sequences were obtained from CD8+ T cells sorted from blood. These receptor sequences come from a human donor in good health.

The chain couples TRBV7-9 to TRBJ2-7; 8 bases match TRBD1. Looked up from germline, CDR1 is SEHNR and CDR2 is FQNEAQ (reference sequence). The CDR3 has 15 amino acids. V was pared by 5 bases and J by 3 bases, with 9 bases of the junction left unmatched. The CDR3 sequence is CASSRTGRNYYEQYF. Here the CDR3 DNA reads TGTGCCAGCAGCCGGACAGGGCGTAACTACTACGAGCAGTACTTC.

About this clone itself: A junction boundary mismatches the germline segment, possibly from a read error. The chain carries TRBV10-3 and TRBJ2-1, with 7 bases identical to TRBD1. The CDR3 covers 13 residues. In germline, CDR1 is ENHRY, CDR2 SYGVKD. The CDR3 DNA reads as TGTGCCAGCAGTCATTCCGAGACAGGGAGCCAGTTCTTC. Encoded protein: CASSHSETGSQFF.

Here the CDR3 reads CASSFTGATYEQYF. The CDR3 DNA reads as TGTGCCAGCAGTTTTACAGGGGCCACTTACGAGCAGTACTTC. This chain links TRBV27 with TRBJ2-7; TRBD1 aligns across 7 bases. V was pared by 3 bases and J by 4 bases, with 6 bases of the junction left unmatched. Germline V lookup: CDR1 MNHEY, CDR2 SMNVEV (reference sequence). The CDR3 runs to 14 residues.

The CDR3 region has the DNA TGTGCCAGCAGCTTCCACCAGACTAGCAGGACAGATACGCAGTATTTT. This encodes CASSFHQTSRTDTQYF. The genes are TRBV4-2 and TRBJ2-3; 7 bases align to TRBD2. This CDR3 has 16 residues. The ends lost 5 bases at V and 3 bases at J; junction bases unmatched: 11. Per the germline V gene, CDR1 is LGHNA and CDR2 is YNFKEQ.

The chain combines TRBV7-9 with TRBJ1-4; TRBD1 might be the D (5 bases). Germline V gene data show CDR1 as SEHNR and CDR2 as FQNEAQ (reference sequence). CDR3 size: 16 residues. Trimming took off 5 bases at V and 8 bases at J, with 21 bases between the two ends. The CDR3 nucleotides are TGTGCCAGCAGCCCGCCCGAGGCCAGGGTGAAGGAAAAACTGTTTTTT. Translated: CASSPPEARVKEKLFF.

V and J are TRBV5-4 and TRBJ2-7; tentatively, D is TRBD1 (6 bases). Trimming left V 4 bases short and J 6 bases short, with 20 bases between. This CDR3 spans 15 amino acids. Germline-derived CDR1 and CDR2 are SGHNT and YYREEE (reference sequence). In DNA, the CDR3 is TGTGCCAGCAGCCACCCGGACAGTAATTTCGTCGAGCAGTACTTC. Translated: CASSHPDSNFVEQYF.

This chain joins TRBV11-2 and TRBJ2-5, with D perhaps TRBD1 (5 bases). V lost 3 bases to trimming and J lost 5 bases, with 10 bases between them. The germline V gene has CDR1 SGHAT and CDR2 FQNNGV. This CDR3 spans 13 amino acids. The CDR3 region has the DNA TGTGCCAGCAGCTTCCAGGGTTGGGAGACCCAGTACTTC. Amino acid sequence: CASSFQGWETQYF. The variable domain in full, with the rest retrieved from reference TRBV11-2 and TRBJ2-5, is EAGVAQSPRYKIIEKRQSVAFWCNPISGHATLYWYQQILGQGPKLLIQFQNNGVVDDSQLPKDRFSAERLKGVDSTLKIQPAKLEDSAVYLCASSFQGWETQYFGPGTRLLVL.

The gene calls are TRBV6-5 and TRBJ2-7; D gene uncertain. From germline, CDR1 is MNHEY and CDR2 SVGAGI. V was cut by 0 bases and J by 3 bases, with 9 bases left in between. This CDR3 has 14 amino acids. CDR3 protein: CASSYSVKIYEQYF. The CDR3 coding sequence is TGTGCCAGCAGTTACTCGGTAAAGATCTACGAGCAGTACTTC.

V usage is TRBV7-9 and J usage is TRBJ2-1; TRBD2 aligns across 8 bases. J gave up 4 bases and V 4 bases, and 6 bases lay outside the gene matches. This CDR3 has 15 amino acids. The V gene's germline CDR1 is SEHNR and CDR2 FQNEAQ (reference sequence). The DNA for the CDR3 is TGTGCCAGCAGCTCCATAGCGGGGCCTTACAATGAGCAGTTCTTC. It encodes CASSSIAGPYNEQFF.

The chain employs TRBV30 and TRBJ2-7; 8 bases are a match to TRBD1. This CDR3 is built from 11 residues. Germline V gene lookup returns CDR1 GTSNPN and CDR2 SVGIG (reference sequence). J was trimmed by 13 bases and V by 1 base; bases with no gene match: 6. CDR3 region: CAWSETRGPYF. In nucleotides, the CDR3 is TGTGCCTGGAGTGAAACCAGGGGGCCCTACTTC.

This rearrangement joins TRBV5-6 to TRBJ2-1; 7 bases match TRBD1. Per the germline V gene, CDR1 is SGHDT and CDR2 is YYEEEE. J lost 4 bases, V lost 0 bases, and 1 base had no gene match. This CDR3 is 14 amino acids long. Here the CDR3 DNA reads TGTGCCAGCAGCTTGGGACAGGGTTACAATGAGCAGTTCTTC. Translating it yields CASSLGQGYNEQFF. Full variable domain (remainder filled in from reference TRBV5-6 and TRBJ2-1): DAGVTQSPTHLIKTRGQQVTLRCSPKSGHDTVSWYQQALGQGPQFIFQYYEEEERQRGNFPDRFSGHQFPNYSSELNVNALLLGDSALYLCASSLGQGYNEQFFGPGTRLTVL.

The V and J genes are TRBV15 and TRBJ2-5, with TRBD1 matching over 10 bases. Trimming at V came to 5 bases and at J to 7 bases, leaving 10 bases not matched to a gene. This CDR3 is 15 amino acids long. The germline CDR1 and CDR2 sequences are LNHNV and YYDKDF (reference sequence). The CDR3 DNA is TGTGCCACCAGCCGGGACAGGGGACCGGGCGGGACCCAGTACTTC. Residues: CATSRDRGPGGTQYF.

This sequence joins TRBV13 and TRBJ2-5; D is perhaps TRBD1 or TRBD2 (5 bases each). Trimming stripped 5 bases from V and 0 bases from J, with 13 bases between. The CDR3 length is 15 residues. The germline V gene encodes CDR1 PRHDT and CDR2 FYEKMQ (reference sequence). CDR3 in DNA: TGTGCCAGCAGCCGGGGCCCGCTTAACCAAGAGACCCAGTACTTC. It yields the protein CASSRGPLNQETQYF. The variable domain in full, with the rest retrieved from reference TRBV13 and TRBJ2-5, is AAGVIQSPRHLIKEKRETATLKCYPIPRHDTVYWYQQGPGQDPQFLISFYEKMQSDKGSIPDRFSAQQFSDYHSELNMSSLELGDSALYFCASSRGPLNQETQYFGPGTRLLVL.

The sample holds a few counts of this clone. The chain is built from TRBV29-1 and TRBJ1-1; D not certain. The V gene lost 4 bases and the J gene lost 0 bases, with 12 bases spanning the gap. The CDR3 has 14 amino acids. CDR1 is SQVTM and CDR2 is ANQGSEA in the germline V gene. This chain's CDR3 is CSVAYNYMNTEAFF. In DNA form, the CDR3 reads TGCAGCGTTGCGTATAATTACATGAACACTGAAGCTTTCTTT.

The chain combines TRBV30 with TRBJ1-2; TRBD1 matches 9 bases. The trim removed 6 bases at V and 5 bases at J, leaving 16 bases unmatched. CDR1 is GTSNPN and CDR2 is SVGIG in the germline V gene (reference sequence). The CDR3 spans 16 residues. In DNA, the CDR3 is TGTGCCTGCCCAGCCCGGAACAGGGGGCGACATTATGGCTACACCTTC. Encoded protein: CACPARNRGRHYGYTF.

The V and J genes are TRBV5-6 and TRBJ2-1; D not certain. With 2 bases removed from V and 4 bases from J, the gap between germline ends came to 7 bases. Germline V gene lookup returns CDR1 SGHDT and CDR2 YYEEEE. This CDR3 contains 13 residues. The CDR3 here is CASSLVGYNEQFF. For the CDR3, the DNA is TGTGCCAGCAGCTTAGTAGGATACAATGAGCAGTTCTTC.

The chain employs TRBV25-1 and TRBJ2-7, with D hard to call. CDR1 MGHDK and CDR2 SYGVNS come from the germline V gene. The CDR3 is 11 amino acids. Trimming took off 5 bases at V and 3 bases at J, with 5 bases between the two ends. CDR3 protein: CASSPNYEQYF. The CDR3 nucleotides read TGTGCCAGCAGTCCGAACTACGAGCAGTACTTC.

V is TRBV18 and J is TRBJ2-3, with D perhaps TRBD1 (5 bases). Germline V gene lookup returns CDR1 KGHSH and CDR2 LQKENI. Trimming took off 0 bases at V and 7 bases at J, with 20 bases between the two ends. The CDR3 is 17 amino acids. CDR3 in DNA: TGTGCCAGCTCACCACCCCCCCAGGGCCTACTAACCAATACGCAGTATTTT. It is translated as CASSPPPQGLLTNTQYF. The whole variable domain, remainder taken from reference TRBV18 and TRBJ2-3, is NAGVMQNPRHLVRRRGQEARLRCSPMKGHSHVYWYRQLPEEGLKFMVYLQKENIIDESGMPKERFSAEFPKEGPSILRIQQVVRGDSAAYFCASSPPPQGLLTNTQYFGPGTRLTVL.

The chain combines TRBV19 with TRBJ1-1, with 7 bases aligning to TRBD1. The CDR3 runs to 14 residues. Germline CDR1 LNHDA, CDR2 SQIVND (reference sequence). The V gene end was trimmed by 8 bases and the J gene end by 3 bases; junction bases not matched to a gene: 9. The CDR3 bases are TGTGCCAGTCCCGAACAGGGGTTCTACACTGAAGCTTTCTTT. Protein: CASPEQGFYTEAFF. The full variable domain, with the rest looked up from reference TRBV19 and TRBJ1-1, is DGGITQSPKYLFRKEGQNVTLSCEQNLNHDAMYWYRQDPGQGLRLIYYSQIVNDFQKGDIAEGYSVSREKKESFPLTVTSAQKNPTAFYLCASPEQGFYTEAFFGQGTRLTVV.